This T cell receptor (beta chain) originates from a study of T cells in Graves' hyperthyroidism and ophthalmopathy. Study-wide points: A 13 V-J signature model discriminated ophthalmopathy versus stable hyperthyroidism. The majority of expanded thyroid clonotypes above 0.001 also appeared in blood.

RNA transcripts gave rise to amplified TCR beta CDR3 regions. Researchers ran a first-round RT-PCR on the TCR CDR3 using the HTBI primer set. Each CDR3 protein is one row after TCRdb ran MiXCR on the multiplex PCR reads. The data show 500,000 to 600,000 distinct CDR3 sequences, about half seen once. Unmatched junction bases numbered 10, after V lost 1 base and J lost 6 bases. The CDR3 is made up of 15 amino acids. Germline CDR1 and CDR2: SGHRS and YFSETQ. This clonotype was seen many times. Its matching antigen is unknown. The origin of this receptor is an adult woman with Graves' disease, either hyperthyroidism or ophthalmopathy (not recorded which). The rearrangement joins TRBV5-1 to TRBJ2-7; 7 nucleotides align to TRBD2. Sequencing was done on a sample of peripheral blood or thyroid tissue (not recorded which). CDR3 residues: CASSLPGTTVGEQYF. The CDR3 bases are TGCGCCAGCAGCTTGCCCGGGACTACCGTGGGCGAGCAGTACTTC.